Presented here are 15 T cell receptor beta chains from one specimen sequenced in a study of human T cells and chemical hapten exposure. Time point of the sample: pre-sensitization, week 0. Treatment specified: therapeutic diphenylcyclopropenone sensitization with weekly scalp DPC. A single record per CDR3 protein comes from TCRdb applying MiXCR to the RACE reads. The sample includes approximately 320,000 distinct CDR3 sequences, about 5% of them seen just once. This specimen consisted of whole blood, obtained in connection with sensitization to the hapten diphenylcyclopropenone (DPC). The receptors originated from a woman younger than 30 with alopecia areata. Some clones in this sample may be carry-over from other donors' samples.

The table lists this clonotype with a few counts. V and J are TRBV4-3 and TRBJ1-2, with no clear D. Trimming took 0 bases from V and 1 from J, leaving 15 bases between them. CDR1 is LGHNA and CDR2 is YSLEER in the germline V gene. The CDR3 loop spans 17 amino acids. The CDR3 DNA reads as TGCGCCAGCAGCCAAGAAAGGGATTATGCCATTAACTATGGCTACACCTTC. It translates to CASSQERDYAINYGYTF.

This clonotype was picked up many times. The chain combines TRBV7-2 with TRBJ2-7; 8 bases are shared with TRBD1. The CDR3 sequence is 14 residues long. The V gene end was trimmed by 1 base and the J gene end by 4 bases; junction bases not matched to a gene: 3. CDR1 and CDR2 from the germline V gene are SGHTA and FQGNSA. DNA for the CDR3: TGTGCCAGCAGCTTAGTCCAGGGGGCATACGAGCAGTACTTC. Translating it yields CASSLVQGAYEQYF.

This clonotype appeared many times. This sequence joins TRBV6-2 or TRBV6-3 and TRBJ1-5; TRBD1 agrees at 9 bases. The trim removed 6 bases at V and 6 bases at J, leaving 3 bases unmatched. Looked up from germline, CDR1 is MNHEY and CDR2 is SVGEGT. The CDR3 covers 13 residues. As DNA, the CDR3 is TGTGCCAGCAGCGGGACAGGGCTTCAGCCCCAGCATTTT. Amino acid sequence: CASSGTGLQPQHF.

This clonotype was found many times. The rearrangement uses TRBV13 and TRBJ2-3; D remains ambiguous. Germline values: CDR1 PRHDT, CDR2 FYEKMQ (reference sequence). V was clipped by 5 bases and J by 2 bases, with 11 bases between them. The CDR3 contains 14 residues. The CDR3 sequence is CASSGQVHTDTQYF. In DNA form, the CDR3 reads TGTGCCAGCAGCGGCCAGGTTCACACAGATACGCAGTATTTT.

The chain recombines TRBV7-8 with TRBJ2-7; D possibly corresponds to TRBD1 (5 bases). Trimming left V 5 bases short and J 3 bases short, with 17 bases between. CDR3 length: 15 residues. Germline CDR1 reads SGHVS; CDR2 reads FQNEAQ. In DNA form, the CDR3 reads TGTGCCAGCAGCCTAGGGGCTATAACAGTCTACGAGCAGTACTTC. Encoded protein: CASSLGAITVYEQYF.

This clonotype was seen a handful of times. The genes are TRBV28 and TRBJ2-3; a weak D match, TRBD2 (6 bases). The germline V and J ends were trimmed by 11 bases and 2 bases, with 23 bases remaining between them. The V gene's germline CDR1 is MDHEN and CDR2 SYDVKM. This CDR3 spans 16 amino acids. CDR3 DNA: TGTGCCGTTCCACAATCCGCGGGGAGACCCACAGATACGCAGTATTTT. It specifies CAVPQSAGRPTDTQYF.

This clonotype was observed many times. The CDR3 DNA follows: TGTGCCAGCAGCTTAGCGAAGGGAGGCGAGCAGTACTTC. Residues: CASSLAKGGEQYF. The genes are TRBV7-2 and TRBJ2-7; possibly TRBD2 for D (6 bases). V gave up 0 bases and J gave up 6 bases, with 9 bases separating them. The CDR3 sequence is 13 residues long. Germline lookup yields CDR1 SGHTA and CDR2 FQGNSA.

This clonotype came up many times. This chain connects TRBV5-1 to TRBJ1-2, with a possible D match to TRBD1 (6 bases). CDR3 length: 15 residues. Trimming took 3 bases from V and 2 from J, leaving 14 bases between them. Germline V gene lookup returns CDR1 SGHRS and CDR2 YFSETQ. The CDR3 sequence: CASSSSTGSNYGYTF. CDR3 bases: TGCGCCAGCAGCTCCTCGACAGGTAGCAACTATGGCTACACCTTC.

This clonotype occurred many times. The CDR3 loop reads CASSQVFSGNTIYF. The DNA for the CDR3 is TGCGCCAGCAGCCAAGTGTTCTCTGGAAACACCATATATTTT. V and J are TRBV4-1 and TRBJ1-3; D remains unclear. Germline lookup yields CDR1 MGHRA and CDR2 YSYEKL. The CDR3 sequence is 14 residues long. V was trimmed by 1 base and J by 0 bases, leaving 4 bases between them.

V gene TRBV6-2 or TRBV6-3 combines with J gene TRBJ1-1; 10 nucleotides align to TRBD1. V lost 10 bases, J lost 11 bases, and 13 bases stayed unmatched. The CDR3 consists of 13 residues. CDR1 is MNHEY, CDR2 SVGEGT, per germline. The CDR3 sequence: CATYPRDRGQAFF. CDR3 nucleotide sequence: TGTGCCACCTACCCCCGGGACAGGGGTCAGGCTTTCTTT.

This clonotype was counted many times. This sequence joins TRBV4-2 and TRBJ2-3, with 7 bases fitting TRBD2. This CDR3 has 18 amino acids. Trimming at V came to 0 bases and at J to 2 bases, leaving 11 bases not matched to a gene. CDR1 is LGHNA, CDR2 YNFKEQ, per germline. The CDR3 region has the DNA TGTGCCAGCAGCCAAGAGAGGGAGCGGGGAACCTACACAGATACGCAGTATTTT. Encoded protein: CASSQERERGTYTDTQYF.

In this sample, this clonotype turned up many times. The chain joins TRBV18 to TRBJ1-2; D not resolved. The germline CDR1 and CDR2 sequences are KGHSH and LQKENI. The CDR3 totals 14 residues. V shed 2 bases and J shed 2 bases, with 9 bases lying between them. In DNA, the CDR3 is TGTGCCAGCTCACCAGGCCAGGAGAACTATGGCTACACCTTC. Its protein is CASSPGQENYGYTF. Drawing the rest from reference TRBV18 and TRBJ1-2, the complete variable domain is NAGVMQNPRHLVRRRGQEARLRCSPMKGHSHVYWYRQLPEEGLKFMVYLQKENIIDESGMPKERFSAEFPKEGPSILRIQQVVRGDSAAYFCASSPGQENYGYTFGSGTRLTVV.

V and J are TRBV7-8 and TRBJ1-5; possibly TRBD1 for D (6 bases). Germline loops: CDR1 SGHVS, CDR2 FQNEAQ. Trimming removed 5 bases at V and 2 bases at J, with 13 bases between. The CDR3 loop spans 15 amino acids. CDR3 nucleotides: TGTGCCAGCAGCCCGACAGGTTCGGGCAATCAGCCCCAGCATTTT. Amino acid sequence: CASSPTGSGNQPQHF.

The genes are TRBV5-1 and TRBJ2-2; D remains unclear. Trimming left V 2 bases short and J 5 bases short, with 13 bases between. The germline V gene has CDR1 SGHRS and CDR2 YFSETQ. The CDR3 sequence is 15 residues long. The CDR3 here is CASSFCGLCTGELFF. The CDR3 DNA sequence: TGCGCCAGCAGCTTTTGTGGGCTGTGTACCGGGGAGCTGTTTTTT.

This clonotype was recorded a few times. The chain links TRBV6-6 to TRBJ1-2, with 10 bases that match TRBD1. V lost 0 bases and J lost 3; bases outside the gene matches: 10. Looked up from germline, CDR1 is MNHNY and CDR2 is SVGAGI (reference sequence). This CDR3 contains 18 residues. CDR3 nucleotide sequence: TGTGCCAGCAGTTACTCGGCGACAGGGGGCCGGAGTGACTATGGCTACACCTTC. The encoded protein is CASSYSATGGRSDYGYTF.